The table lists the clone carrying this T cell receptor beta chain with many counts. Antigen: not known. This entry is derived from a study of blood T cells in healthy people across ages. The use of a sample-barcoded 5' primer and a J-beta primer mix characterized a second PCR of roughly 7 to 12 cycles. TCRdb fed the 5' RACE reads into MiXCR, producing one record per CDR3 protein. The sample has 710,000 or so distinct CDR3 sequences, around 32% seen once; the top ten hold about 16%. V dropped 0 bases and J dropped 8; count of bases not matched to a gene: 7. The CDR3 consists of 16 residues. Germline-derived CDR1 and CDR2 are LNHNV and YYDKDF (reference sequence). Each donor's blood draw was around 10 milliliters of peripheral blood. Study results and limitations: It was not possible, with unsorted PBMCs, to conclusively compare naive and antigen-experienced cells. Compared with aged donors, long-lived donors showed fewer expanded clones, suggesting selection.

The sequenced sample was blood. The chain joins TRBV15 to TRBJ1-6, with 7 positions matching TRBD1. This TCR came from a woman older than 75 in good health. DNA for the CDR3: TGTGCCACCAGCAGAGATTTGGGACAGTACCATTCACCCCTCCACTTT. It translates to CATSRDLGQYHSPLHF.